This passage covers 18 T cell receptor beta chains from one sample sequenced in a study of blood T cell repertoires in COVID-19. Sequencing used immunoSEQ multiplex PCR; TCRdb keeps in-frame clones, though not all of them. Of fewer than 60,000 clones in the sample, around three quarters were seen once. Sequencing used peripheral blood. These receptors came from a man in his 70s with acute or convalescent COVID-19.

The genes are TRBV9 and TRBJ1-2, with no clear D. The CDR3 runs 13 residues. Germline V lookup: CDR1 SGDLS, CDR2 YYNGEE. V gave up 0 bases and J gave up 2 bases, with 5 bases separating them. CDR3 DNA sequence: TGTGCCAGCAGCGTAGATCAAAACTATGGCTACACCTTC. Translating gives CASSVDQNYGYTF.

This rearrangement joins TRBV10-2 to TRBJ2-7, with 11 bases fitting TRBD2. Germline assignment: CDR1 WSHSY and CDR2 SAAADI. The ends lost 5 bases at V and 6 bases at J; junction bases unmatched: 15. The CDR3 is made up of 17 amino acids. The chain's CDR3 is CASSSNPSSGGFGEQYF. The DNA for the CDR3 is TGCGCCAGCAGTTCCAATCCCTCTAGCGGGGGGTTCGGCGAGCAGTACTTC.

As DNA, the CDR3 is TGTGCCATCGCTCCGGGTTCTGGAAACACCATATATTTT. Encoded protein: CAIAPGSGNTIYF. The J gene is TRBJ1-3, the V gene TRBV10-3, with D hard to call. The CDR3 sequence is 13 residues long. In germline, CDR1 is ENHRY, CDR2 SYGVKD. Trimming cost V 8 bases and J 1 base, with 9 bases left between them.

This chain joins TRBV4-1 and TRBJ2-5; 13 bases fit TRBD2. Germline V gene data show CDR1 as MGHRA and CDR2 as YSYEKL. J gave up 0 bases and V 4 bases, and 8 bases lay outside the gene matches. This CDR3 spans 18 amino acids. The CDR3: CASSPTSGGAVNQETQYF. The CDR3 nucleotides read TGCGCCAGCAGCCCTACTAGCGGGGGGGCGGTTAACCAAGAGACCCAGTACTTC.

The chain links TRBV11-2 to TRBJ2-2; 11 bases are a match to TRBD2. CDR1 SGHAT and CDR2 FQNNGV come from the germline V gene. The V segment lost 1 base and the J segment 5 bases; nucleotides outside the gene matches: 0. This CDR3 has 15 residues. This CDR3 reads CASSLGTSGTGELFF. The CDR3 coding sequence is TGTGCCAGCAGCTTAGGGACTAGCGGGACCGGGGAGCTGTTTTTT.

The chain joins TRBV29-1 to TRBJ1-1; TRBD1 matches 9 bases. Germline V gene sequence: CDR1 SQVTM, CDR2 ANQGSEA. The V and J ends lost 3 bases and 5 bases, in that order; junction bases with no gene match: 10. The CDR3 contains 15 residues. DNA for the CDR3: TGCAGCGTTGAGCCCGGGACAGGGCGGAGGACTGAAGCTTTCTTT. Its protein is CSVEPGTGRRTEAFF.

On this clone: This specimen includes other DNA sequences encoding the same CDR3. The CDR3 nucleotides read TGTGCCAGCAGCTTAACAGGGGGAGAGACCCAGTACTTC. Amino acid sequence: CASSLTGGETQYF. The V and J genes are TRBV7-3 and TRBJ2-5; TRBD1 is a possible D gene (6 bases). CDR3 size: 13 residues. Trimming cost V 0 bases and J 4 bases, with 6 bases left between them. Germline CDR1 SGHTA, CDR2 FQGTGA. Full variable domain (remainder filled in from reference TRBV7-3 and TRBJ2-5): GAGVSQTPSNKVTEKGKYVELRCDPISGHTALYWYRQSLGQGPEFLIYFQGTGAADDSGLPNDRFFAVRPEGSVSTLKIQRTERGDSAVYLCASSLTGGETQYFGPGTRLLVL.

The chain couples TRBV30 to TRBJ1-1; possible D gene TRBD1, 5 bases. Trimming stripped 3 bases from V and 2 bases from J, with 10 bases between. The CDR3 contains 13 residues. Germline values: CDR1 GTSNPN, CDR2 SVGIG (reference sequence). The CDR3 here is CAWSNRRNTEAFF. In DNA, the CDR3 is TGTGCCTGGAGCAACAGGCGAAACACTGAAGCTTTCTTT.

The chain couples TRBV10-1 to TRBJ2-7, with a possible D match to TRBD1 (6 bases). CDR3 size: 15 residues. Trimming left V 9 bases short and J 2 bases short, with 20 bases between. CDR1 and CDR2 (germline): WNHNN, SYGVQD (reference sequence). The CDR3 DNA reads as TGCGCCAGTCTCCCCCCCAGGGGCAGGACCTACGAGCAGTACTTC. Translated, it gives CASLPPRGRTYEQYF.

DNA for the CDR3: TGCGCCAGCAGCCAAGAACATTACACCGGGGAGCTGTTTTTT. It translates to CASSQEHYTGELFF. V and J are TRBV4-1 and TRBJ2-2, with D unresolved. V was trimmed by 0 bases and J by 3 bases, leaving 5 bases between them. Germline lookup yields CDR1 MGHRA and CDR2 YSYEKL. The CDR3 sequence is 14 residues long.

This chain uses TRBV7-2 with TRBJ1-6; 7 bases line up with TRBD1. The ends lost 3 bases at V and 6 bases at J; junction bases unmatched: 8. From germline, CDR1 is SGHTA and CDR2 FQGNSA. The CDR3 runs 16 residues. CDR3 sequence: CASSLEGANANSPLHF. The CDR3 DNA follows: TGTGCCAGCAGCTTGGAGGGGGCGAACGCTAATTCACCCCTCCACTTT. The entire variable domain, with the rest obtained from reference TRBV7-2 and TRBJ1-6, is as follows: GAGVSQSPSNKVTEKGKDVELRCDPISGHTALYWYRQSLGQGLEFLIYFQGNSAPDKSGLPSDRFSAERTGGSVSTLTIQRTQQEDSAVYLCASSLEGANANSPLHFGNGTRLTVT.

The chain links TRBV2 to TRBJ2-3; unclear D gene. CDR1 is SNHLY, CDR2 FYNNEI, per germline. Trimming pared 3 bases from V and 1 base from J, leaving 5 bases between. The CDR3 length is 13 residues. CDR3 in DNA: TGTGCCAGCAGTGACCTCGGCACAGATACGCAGTATTTT. Its translation: CASSDLGTDTQYF.

The gene calls are TRBV21-1 and TRBJ1-5; the table's D call TRBD1 went unverified against the DNA. TRBV21-1 is a recognized pseudogene. The CDR3 extends over 21 amino acids. CDR3 nucleotides: TGTGCCAGCAGCAAATCTTATCCGGGACAGGGAAGCGACCATAGCAATCAGCCCCAGCATTTT. Protein product: CASSKSYPGQGSDHSNQPQHF.

This clone was detected once. V gene TRBV4-1 combines with J gene TRBJ2-2, with TRBD1 matching 7 bases. V shed 1 base and J 1 base; nucleotides not matched to a gene: 3. The CDR3 length is 16 residues. Germline V gene lookup returns CDR1 MGHRA and CDR2 YSYEKL. Written as DNA, the CDR3 is TGCGCCAGCAGCCAAGGTGGGACAGTGAACACCGGGGAGCTGTTTTTT. Protein sequence: CASSQGGTVNTGELFF.

The chain uses TRBV15 and TRBJ2-3; weak D call: TRBD1 (5 bases). Trimming took off 1 base at V and 2 bases at J, with 16 bases between the two ends. The CDR3 is 17 amino acids. Per the germline V gene, CDR1 is LNHNV and CDR2 is YYDKDF (reference sequence). CDR3 sequence reads: CATSRGQTATPTDTQYF. The CDR3 region has the DNA TGTGCCACCAGCAGAGGACAGACCGCGACCCCCACAGATACGCAGTATTTT.

The rearrangement joins TRBV9 to TRBJ2-3; the D gene is possibly TRBD1 (7 bases). This CDR3 is built from 15 residues. The V end was cut by 0 bases, the J end by 4 bases, with 12 bases between. Germline assignment: CDR1 SGDLS and CDR2 YYNGEE. The CDR3 region is CASSVDQGGADTQYF. DNA for the CDR3: TGTGCCAGCAGCGTAGATCAGGGGGGAGCAGATACGCAGTATTTT.

The genes are TRBV6-1 and TRBJ1-5; D possibly corresponds to TRBD1 (5 bases). Germline V gene lookup returns CDR1 MNHNS and CDR2 SASEGT. The CDR3 loop spans 13 amino acids. The V and J ends lost 3 bases and 4 bases respectively, with 7 bases between them. The CDR3: CASSDRQNQPQHF. The CDR3 coding sequence is TGTGCCAGCAGTGATCGACAGAATCAGCCCCAGCATTTT.

This sequence joins TRBV3-1 (or the pseudogene TRBV3-2) and TRBJ1-2; D ambiguous. Germline lookup yields CDR1 LGHDT and CDR2 YNNKEL (reference sequence). Trimming removed 1 base from V and 3 bases from J, with 18 bases in between. The CDR3 is 17 residues long. CDR3: CASSQVFMEAADYGYTF. The CDR3 DNA follows: TGTGCCAGCAGCCAAGTTTTCATGGAGGCAGCGGACTATGGCTACACCTTC.